The clone carrying this TCR beta chain was seen at least ten times. This sample was taken from a study of regulatory T cells in long-lasting Graves disease. As to time point: newly diagnosed GD, antithyroid drugs for less than 3 months. From PBMCs, RNA was extracted and then used to make the TCR library. From an endocrinology department in Xi'an, China, came the patients. The TCR beta library used iRepertoire HTBI primers with Arm-PCR amplification of CDR3. TCRdb passed the multiplex PCR reads through MiXCR, listing each CDR3 protein once. The repertoire holds about 540,000 distinct CDR3 sequences, with about 13% as singletons. The V gene's germline CDR1 is SGHRS and CDR2 YFSETQ. Trimming removed 3 bases at V and 7 bases at J, with 20 bases between. The CDR3 has 15 amino acids. This sample was also put to use in a study of T cells in Graves' hyperthyroidism and ophthalmopathy. Per that study: The patients, who ranged from 18 to 65 in age, presented with newly diagnosed hyperthyroidism lasting under 2 months. Most clonotypes that expanded in the thyroid above 0.001 also showed up in blood.

This clonotype was sampled from a man between 25 and 39 years old with Graves disease. The V call is TRBV5-1, the J call TRBJ2-7; D might be TRBD2 (6 bases). The specimen was peripheral blood mononuclear cells (PBMCs), collected at new diagnosis, from a patient treated with antithyroid drugs. CDR3 amino acids: CASSSPTGTSGEQYF. The CDR3 coding sequence is TGCGCCAGCAGCTCCCCAACCGGGACTTCAGGAGAGCAGTACTTC. Based on the CDR3 plus reference TRBV5-1 and TRBJ2-7, the full variable domain is KAGVTQTPRYLIKTRGQQVTLSCSPISGHRSVSWYQQTPGQGLQFLFEYFSETQRNKGNFPGRFSGRQFSNSRSEMNVSTLELGDSALYLCASSSPTGTSGEQYFGPGTRLTVT.